Presented here are 9 T cell receptor beta chains from one specimen sequenced in a study of T cell responses to AZD1222 COVID-19 vaccine. Assay: immunoSEQ multiplex PCR; the TCRdb copy retains only in-frame clones and omits some. Among about 160,000 clones listed, approximately 90% were seen once. The sequencing used peripheral blood, collected on day 0 of AZD1222 vaccination. The receptors shown here come from an adult in good health.

V usage is TRBV29-1 and J usage is TRBJ2-1; 9 bases line up with TRBD1. This CDR3 spans 14 amino acids. The V segment lost 7 bases and the J segment 7 bases; nucleotides outside the gene matches: 11. In germline, CDR1 is SQVTM, CDR2 ANQGSEA. For the CDR3, the DNA is TGCAGCGGATGGACGGGACAGGGAGGAAATGAGCAGTTCTTC. Protein product: CSGWTGQGGNEQFF.

The chain has TRBV27 and TRBJ1-6, with a possible D match to TRBD1 (6 bases). Trimming took off 5 bases at V and 10 bases at J, with 21 bases between the two ends. The CDR3 covers 16 residues. The V gene's germline CDR1 is MNHEY and CDR2 SMNVEV (reference sequence). CDR3 protein: CASSQGRGGRFSPLHF. The CDR3 DNA follows: TGTGCCAGCAGTCAGGGTCGGGGGGGCCGATTCTCACCCCTCCACTTT.

The chain is built from TRBV29-1 and TRBJ2-7, with 10 positions matching TRBD1. Germline lookup yields CDR1 SQVTM and CDR2 ANQGSEA. The CDR3 runs to 15 residues. The V segment lost 5 bases and the J segment 3 bases; nucleotides outside the gene matches: 10. The CDR3 here is CSVIPGQGPNYEQYF. The CDR3 DNA reads as TGCAGCGTTATTCCGGGACAGGGGCCGAACTACGAGCAGTACTTC.

The V call is TRBV6-5, the J call TRBJ1-4; D unclear. V lost 5 bases, J lost 1 base, and 8 bases lay in between. Per germline, CDR1 MNHEY and CDR2 SVGAGI. The CDR3 consists of 14 residues. CDR3 loop: CASSLRRTNEKLFF. CDR3 in DNA: TGTGCCAGCAGTCTCAGGCGAACTAATGAAAAACTGTTTTTT.

V gene TRBV15 combines with J gene TRBJ1-5; TRBD1 matches at 9 bases. The CDR3 is made up of 16 amino acids. Germline V gives CDR1 LNHNV, CDR2 YYDKDF (reference sequence). V dropped 5 bases and J dropped 1; count of bases not matched to a gene: 6. The CDR3 loop reads CATSGTGSPSNQPQHF. CDR3 nucleotides: TGTGCCACCAGCGGGACAGGGTCCCCGAGCAATCAGCCCCAGCATTTT.

This clone was counted once. CDR3 sequence: CASSLSSRVWAEAFF. CDR3 DNA: TGTGCCAGCAGTTTATCGAGTAGGGTTTGGGCTGAAGCTTTCTTT. The J gene is TRBJ1-1, the V gene TRBV27; D remains ambiguous. In germline, CDR1 is MNHEY, CDR2 SMNVEV (reference sequence). Trimming left V 0 bases short and J 6 bases short, with 14 bases between. The CDR3 runs 15 residues.

The genes are TRBV27 and TRBJ2-2; D might be TRBD2 (5 bases). The CDR3 contains 14 residues. Germline loops: CDR1 MNHEY, CDR2 SMNVEV (reference sequence). V lost 3 bases to trimming and J lost 2 bases, with 7 bases between them. The CDR3 DNA sequence: TGTGCCAGCAGTTTTGCTAGCAACACCGGGGAGCTGTTTTTT. Protein sequence: CASSFASNTGELFF.

V gene TRBV29-1 combines with J gene TRBJ2-7, with D possibly matching TRBD2 (6 bases). The CDR3 covers 13 residues. The germline CDR1 and CDR2 sequences are SQVTM and ANQGSEA. V lost 6 bases and J 0 bases, leaving 12 bases between the germline ends. The CDR3 protein is CSVWEETSYEQYV. CDR3 nucleotides: TGCAGCGTGTGGGAGGAAACCTCCTACGAGCAGTACGTC.

This CDR3 reads CASSRGQKLSGNTIYF. Written as DNA, the CDR3 is TGTGCCAGCAGCCGAGGACAGAAACTCTCTGGAAACACCATATATTTT. The V and J genes are TRBV5-4 and TRBJ1-3; D possibly corresponds to TRBD1 (6 bases). CDR1 is SGHNT and CDR2 is YYREEE in the germline V gene (reference sequence). The CDR3 is made up of 16 amino acids. V lost 4 bases, J lost 0 bases, and 14 bases lay in between.